Sequencing of this T cell receptor beta chain was carried out in a study of metastatic and nonmetastatic thyroid tumors (dated by TCRdb to 2018 to 2020). General notes on the study: The researchers compared repertoires between peripheral blood samples and tumor or nodule tissue samples from patients with malignant or benign thyroid disease. The research as a whole found: In both blood and tumor samples, TCR beta diversity was reported to be significantly higher in malignant tumors than in benign nodules.

No treatment had been received by any patient before thyroid surgery. The study retrospectively analysed patient clinical samples collected from about 2012 to 2018 using T-cell receptor beta sequencing. As concerns this clone: Its antigen specificity is not known. This CDR3 is missing its conserved last phenylalanine or tryptophan, likely due to a read error.

The library was prepared using PCR. The listed sequencing device is Illumina HiSeq 4000. High-throughput sequencing was used to profile the TCR beta-chain CDR3 region of each patient. The authors' analysis ran thus. CDR3 differences across clinicopathological groups were used to build a classifier for discriminating distant-metastatic papillary thyroid cancer patients. Repertoire diversity was assessed with the Shannon index, and tumor-blood repertoire similarity with the Morisita-Horn index. Using fastp trimming at Q25 and MiXCR clonotype assembly, TCRdb reanalyzed the public sequencing data and kept in-frame beta chains. TCRdb assigned the V and J calls; the authors' analysis was not used. The sample contains about 41,000 clones, approximately 24% of them found a single time. Roughly 15% of the sample goes to the ten largest clones. V is cut by 0 bases and J by 2 bases, and the space between the germline ends is 9 bases. The CDR3 sequence runs 14 residues, both termini included. The sequence is cut down to CDR3 DNA, 42 bases in frame from base 1. For CDR1 and CDR2, the germline V gene lists SGHRS and YFSETQ.

Rearrangement joined TRBV5-1 to TRBJ2-7; too little of a D gene remains to name it. This sequence was found in a female donor with papillary thyroid cancer or a benign thyroid nodule (not recorded which). Some clones in this sample may be carry-over from other donors' samples. Material: tumor tissue. The nucleotides read TGCGCCAGCAGCTTGGCCTCGGTTCCCTACGAGCAGTACTCC. This translates into CASSLASVPYEQYS.